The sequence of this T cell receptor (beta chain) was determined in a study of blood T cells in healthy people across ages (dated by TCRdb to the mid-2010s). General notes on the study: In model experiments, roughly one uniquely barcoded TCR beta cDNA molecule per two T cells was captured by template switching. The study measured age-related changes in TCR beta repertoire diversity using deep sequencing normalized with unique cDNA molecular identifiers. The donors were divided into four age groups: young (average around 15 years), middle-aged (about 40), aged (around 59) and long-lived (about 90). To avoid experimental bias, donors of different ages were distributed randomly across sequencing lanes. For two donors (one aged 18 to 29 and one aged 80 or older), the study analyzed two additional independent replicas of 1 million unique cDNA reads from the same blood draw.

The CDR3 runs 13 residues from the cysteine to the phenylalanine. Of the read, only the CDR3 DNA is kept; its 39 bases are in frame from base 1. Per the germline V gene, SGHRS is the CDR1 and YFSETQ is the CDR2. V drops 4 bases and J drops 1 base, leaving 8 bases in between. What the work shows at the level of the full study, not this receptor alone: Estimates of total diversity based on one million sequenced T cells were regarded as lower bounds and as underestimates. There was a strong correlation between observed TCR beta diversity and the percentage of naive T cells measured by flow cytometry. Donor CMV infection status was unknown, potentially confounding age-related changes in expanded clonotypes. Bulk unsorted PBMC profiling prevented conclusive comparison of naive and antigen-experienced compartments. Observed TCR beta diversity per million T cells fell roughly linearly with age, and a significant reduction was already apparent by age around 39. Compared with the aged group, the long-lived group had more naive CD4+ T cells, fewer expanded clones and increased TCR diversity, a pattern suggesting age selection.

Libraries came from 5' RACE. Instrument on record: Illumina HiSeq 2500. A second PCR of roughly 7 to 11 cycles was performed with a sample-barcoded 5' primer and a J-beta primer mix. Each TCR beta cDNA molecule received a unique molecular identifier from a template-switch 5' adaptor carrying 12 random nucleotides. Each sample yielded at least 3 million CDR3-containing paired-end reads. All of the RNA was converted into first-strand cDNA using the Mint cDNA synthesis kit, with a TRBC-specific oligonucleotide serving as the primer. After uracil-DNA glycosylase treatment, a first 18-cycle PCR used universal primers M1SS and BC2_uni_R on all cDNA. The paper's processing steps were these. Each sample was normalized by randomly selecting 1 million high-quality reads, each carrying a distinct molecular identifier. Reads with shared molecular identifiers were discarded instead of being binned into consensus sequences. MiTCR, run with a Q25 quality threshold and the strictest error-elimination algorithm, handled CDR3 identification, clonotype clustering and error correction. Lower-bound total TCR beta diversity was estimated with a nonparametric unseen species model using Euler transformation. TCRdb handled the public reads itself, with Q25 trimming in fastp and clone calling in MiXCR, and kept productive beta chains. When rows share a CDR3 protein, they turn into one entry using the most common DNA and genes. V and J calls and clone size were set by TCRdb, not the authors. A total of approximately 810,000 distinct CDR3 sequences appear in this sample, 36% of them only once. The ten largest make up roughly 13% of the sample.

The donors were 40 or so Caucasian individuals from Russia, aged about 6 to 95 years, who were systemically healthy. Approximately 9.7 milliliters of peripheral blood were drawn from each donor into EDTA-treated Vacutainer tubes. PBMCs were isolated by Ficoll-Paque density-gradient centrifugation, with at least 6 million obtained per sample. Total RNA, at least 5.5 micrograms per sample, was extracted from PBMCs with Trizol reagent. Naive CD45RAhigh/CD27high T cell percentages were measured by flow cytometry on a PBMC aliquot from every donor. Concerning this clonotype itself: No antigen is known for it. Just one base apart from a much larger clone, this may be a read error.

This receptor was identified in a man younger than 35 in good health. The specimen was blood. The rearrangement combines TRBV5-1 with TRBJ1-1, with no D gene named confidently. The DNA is TGCGCCAGCAGCGTGGAGGAGAACACTGAAGCTTTCTTT. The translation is CASSVEENTEAFF.